This T cell receptor beta chain emerged from a study of T cells after yellow fever vaccination. In TCRdb, the 5' RACE reads were re-called with MiXCR into one record per CDR3 protein. The sample shows about 550,000 distinct CDR3 sequences, less than 20% of them seen only once. Germline loops: CDR1 ENHRY, CDR2 SYGVKD. The CDR3 covers 19 residues. V lost 3 bases to trimming and J lost 0 bases, with 22 bases between them. This receptor was taken from a man aged 25 to 45 who received the YFV17D yellow fever vaccine. The chain carries TRBV10-3 and TRBJ2-3; TRBD1 might be the D (6 bases). The sequenced sample was PBMCs, obtained 15 days after the yellow fever booster vaccination. The CDR3 spells CAISDGGLRVYPSTDTQYF. CDR3 in DNA: TGTGCCATCAGTGATGGGGGCTTGCGGGTATACCCTAGCACAGATACGCAGTATTTT.